This TCR beta chain was recovered during a study of spatial heterogeneity in lung cancer. TCR cDNA molecules each had a unique molecular identifier. TCRdb re-called the 5' RACE reads with MiXCR, one entry per CDR3 protein. The sample gives under 20,000 distinct CDR3 sequences, 10% of which show up once; approximately 34% is in the top ten. This clonotype was detected only a few times. Time point meaning: blood at routine non-recurrence follow-up after resection. The receptor was isolated from a female donor with early-stage non-small cell lung cancer. The material sequenced was PBMCs, taken at follow-up.

In DNA, the CDR3 is TGTGCCAGCTCACCAGACGGACGGAACCAGCCCCAGCATTTT. This sequence encodes CASSPDGRNQPQHF. This chain uses TRBV18 with TRBJ1-5; the D is unclear. Germline values: CDR1 KGHSH, CDR2 LQKENI. Trimming removed 2 bases at V and 7 bases at J, with 12 bases between. This CDR3 spans 14 amino acids.